These 25 T cell receptor beta chains originate from one sample sequenced in a study of Graves' ophthalmopathy and Graves' hyperthyroidism. Researchers took RNA transcripts and amplified TCR beta CDR3 regions from them. The workflow started with a first-round RT-PCR run with HTBI primers and then moved on to a second-round multiplex PCR. TCRdb fed the multiplex PCR reads into MiXCR, producing one record per CDR3 protein. The sample contains 23,000 or so distinct CDR3 sequences, nearly 50% of which appear only once. Material for sequencing was peripheral blood. These receptors were obtained from an adult woman with stable Graves' hyperthyroidism.

In its sample, this clonotype is medium-sized. This chain links TRBV7-3 with TRBJ2-5; 9 bases fit TRBD1. V was pared by 2 bases and J by 5 bases, with 9 bases of the junction left unmatched. Looked up from germline, CDR1 is SGHTA and CDR2 is FQGTGA. The CDR3 is 16 amino acids. The CDR3 DNA reads TGTGCCAGCAGCTTACTGCCACAGGGGGCAAGGGAGACCCAGTACTTC. It codes for CASSLLPQGARETQYF.

The CDR3, as DNA: TGTGCCATCAGTGAGTCATTGGTGAGGGATGGCCTCAATGAGCAGTTCTTC. This translates into CAISESLVRDGLNEQFF. The chain employs TRBV10-3 and TRBJ2-1; D might be TRBD2 (5 bases). CDR1 is ENHRY, CDR2 SYGVKD, per germline. The CDR3 contains 17 residues. V dropped 0 bases and J dropped 6 bases, with 18 bases sitting between them.

This clonotype has just one count. No conserved phenylalanine or tryptophan is present at the end of the CDR3, so a read error is the likely explanation. The V call is TRBV20-1, the J call TRBJ1-2, with D perhaps TRBD1 (5 bases). CDR1 DFQATT and CDR2 SNEGSKA come from the germline V gene (reference sequence). Trimming cost V 6 bases and J 10 bases, with 15 bases left between them. This CDR3 is 11 amino acids long. DNA of the CDR3: TGCAGTGCCCACCGGGACGACCTCTACACCTCC. As protein: CSAHRDDLYTS.

By share, this clonotype counts as medium-sized. The rearrangement links TRBV2 to TRBJ2-2; 9 bases map to TRBD1. Germline values: CDR1 SNHLY, CDR2 FYNNEI. CDR3 length: 14 residues. The V segment lost 7 bases and the J segment 4 bases; nucleotides outside the gene matches: 4. The CDR3 spells CASTGQGFTGELFF. The CDR3 region has the DNA TGTGCCAGCACCGGACAGGGGTTCACCGGGGAGCTGTTTTTT.

In its sample, this clonotype was seen a few times. The gene calls are TRBV15 and TRBJ1-2; 7 bases match TRBD1. V was clipped by 0 bases and J by 3 bases; unmatched bases: 10. CDR1 and CDR2 from the germline V gene are LNHNV and YYDKDF (reference sequence). CDR3 size: 17 residues. CDR3 nucleotides: TGTGCCACCAGCAGAGATTTAGGGGACAGTTGGTACTATGGCTACACCTTC. Its protein product is CATSRDLGDSWYYGYTF. The full variable domain, with the rest looked up from reference TRBV15 and TRBJ1-2, is DAMVIQNPRYQVTQFGKPVTLSCSQTLNHNVMYWYQQKSSQAPKLLFHYYDKDFNNEADTPDNFQSRRPNTSFCFLDIRSPGLGDTAMYLCATSRDLGDSWYYGYTFGSGTRLTVV.

In this sample, this clonotype turned up once. For the CDR3, the DNA is TGTGCCAGCAGCTTAGATTCGGACAGGGCGGGACGGGAGCTGTTTTTT. Its translation is CASSLDSDRAGRELFF. The J gene is TRBJ2-2, the V gene TRBV7-9; 8 bases line up with TRBD1. Trimming cost V 1 base and J 9 bases; bases outside gene matches: 10. This CDR3 has 16 amino acids. Germline lookup yields CDR1 SEHNR and CDR2 FQNEAQ (reference sequence).

This clonotype was recorded at least ten times. The CDR3 bases are TGTGCCACCAGCAGAGACCCTGCCTGGTTATTGAGGGTGGACAATCAGCCCCAGCATTTT. Protein sequence: CATSRDPAWLLRVDNQPQHF. The rearrangement joins TRBV15 to TRBJ1-5, with D unresolved. Trimming left V 0 bases short and J 3 bases short, with 24 bases between. Germline V gives CDR1 LNHNV, CDR2 YYDKDF (reference sequence). The CDR3 is 20 residues long.

In its sample, this clonotype was seen many times. V is TRBV4-2 and J is TRBJ2-1; TRBD2 matches at 12 bases. CDR3 length: 16 residues. The V segment lost 2 bases and the J segment 6 bases; nucleotides outside the gene matches: 5. Germline-derived CDR1 and CDR2 are LGHNA and YNFKEQ. In nucleotides, the CDR3 is TGTGCCAGCAGCCAATCGACTAGCGGGAGTCTCAATGAGCAGTTCTTC. Protein sequence: CASSQSTSGSLNEQFF.

In this sample, this clonotype turned up many times. The rearrangement links TRBV6-1 to TRBJ2-7; possible D gene TRBD2, 6 bases. The CDR3 extends over 13 amino acids. Trimming removed 4 bases from V and 5 bases from J, with 12 bases in between. CDR1 is MNHNS, CDR2 SASEGT, per germline. CDR3 residues: CASSGIGRNEQYF. The CDR3, as DNA: TGTGCCAGCAGTGGAATAGGGAGGAACGAGCAGTACTTC.

The rearrangement uses TRBV7-8 and TRBJ2-5, with D possibly TRBD1 on 7 matching bases. The germline V gene has CDR1 SGHVS and CDR2 FQNEAQ. The CDR3 runs 15 residues. Trimming removed 5 bases from V and 5 bases from J, with 18 bases in between. CDR3 in amino acids: CASSPQGGRGETQYF. The DNA for the CDR3 is TGTGCCAGCAGCCCTCAGGGGGGACGGGGGGAGACCCAGTACTTC.

This clonotype was seen many times. For the CDR3, the DNA is TGTGCCAGCAGTCCAATTTTCGGGGAGCTGTTTTTT. Translated, it gives CASSPIFGELFF. The chain joins TRBV14 to TRBJ2-2; D is ambiguous. The germline V gene encodes CDR1 SGHDN and CDR2 FVKESK. Trimming left V 6 bases short and J 7 bases short, with 9 bases between. The CDR3 runs 12 residues. Full variable domain (missing parts from reference TRBV14 and TRBJ2-2): EAGVTQFPSHSVIEKGQTVTLRCDPISGHDNLYWYRRVMGKEIKFLLHFVKESKQDESGMPNNRFLAERTGGTYSTLKVQPAELEDSGVYFCASSPIFGELFFGEGSRLTVL.

This clonotype has just a few counts. CDR3 bases: TGTGCCAGCAGTGAGCCGGCTACCTACGAGCAGTACTTC. This gives the protein CASSEPATYEQYF. The chain is built from TRBV25-1 and TRBJ2-7, with no clear D. This CDR3 region has 13 residues. Trimming removed 3 bases from V and 2 bases from J, with 8 bases in between. Germline loops: CDR1 MGHDK, CDR2 SYGVNS.

Turning to this clonotype: The CDR3 end shows no conserved phenylalanine or tryptophan, and so a read error is likely. The DNA is left out, because the CDR3 cannot be placed on it with certainty; the CDR3 is given as TCRdb lists it. The rearrangement links TRBV7-9 to TRBJ2-7; the DNA was not used to check the table's D call, TRBD2. Looked up from germline, CDR1 is SEHNR and CDR2 is FQNEAQ (reference sequence). The CDR3 comprises 8 residues, both ends counted. CDR3 residues: CASSYGAS.

This clonotype is termed medium-sized. The V call is TRBV24-1, the J call TRBJ2-5, with D perhaps matching TRBD1 or TRBD2 (5 bases each). The CDR3 covers 17 residues. V was cut by 3 bases and J by 4 bases, with 20 bases left in between. Germline V gene sequence: CDR1 KGHDR, CDR2 SFDVKD. CDR3: CATSDPGSGEGSETQYF. The DNA of the CDR3 is TGTGCCACCAGTGATCCAGGGAGCGGAGAGGGTTCAGAGACCCAGTACTTC.

This clonotype appeared a single time. The chain has TRBV20-1 and TRBJ2-5; D ambiguous. Germline V gene lookup returns CDR1 DFQATT and CDR2 SNEGSKA (reference sequence). The CDR3 is made up of 12 amino acids. Trimming removed 1 base at V and 5 bases at J, with 8 bases between. The CDR3 DNA reads as TGCAGTGCTAGAGCCCCGGCGGAGACCCAGTACTTC. This translates into CSARAPAETQYF.

This clonotype was seen ten or more times. V is TRBV5-5 and J is TRBJ2-3, with 11 bases that match TRBD2. The V and J ends lost 2 bases and 3 bases, in that order; junction bases with no gene match: 5. The CDR3 is made up of 16 amino acids. The germline V gene has CDR1 SGHKS and CDR2 YYEKEE (reference sequence). Written as DNA, the CDR3 is TGTGCCAGCAGCTTTGGGGCTAGCGGGAGGACAGATACGCAGTATTTT. Its translation: CASSFGASGRTDTQYF.

This clonotype is judged medium-sized. The rearrangement joins TRBV9 to TRBJ2-3; either TRBD1 or TRBD2 may fit D (6 bases each). Germline CDR1 and CDR2: SGDLS and YYNGEE. V dropped 4 bases and J dropped 6 bases, with 15 bases sitting between them. This CDR3 comprises 14 residues. CDR3 in amino acids: CASSQRGGIDTQYF. The CDR3 coding sequence is TGTGCCAGCAGCCAAAGAGGGGGGATCGATACGCAGTATTTT.

This rearrangement joins TRBV7-6 to TRBJ2-1; D call uncertain. Per the germline V gene, CDR1 is SGHVS and CDR2 is FNYEAQ. The V gene lost 3 bases and the J gene lost 0 bases, with 9 bases spanning the gap. The CDR3 totals 15 residues. In nucleotides, the CDR3 is TGTGCCAGCAGCTTCGGTTCGAGCTCCTACAATGAGCAGTTCTTC. Translation: CASSFGSSSYNEQFF.

Concerning this clonotype itself: One junction end disagrees with the germline gene, perhaps due to a read error. The chain uses TRBV6-1 and TRBJ2-1, with 9 bases matching TRBD2. The CDR3 is 16 amino acids. CDR1 and CDR2 (germline): MNHNS, SASEGT. The CDR3 reads CANSEYAGGVDNERFF. CDR3 nucleotide sequence: TGTGCCAACAGTGAATACGCGGGAGGGGTTGACAATGAGCGGTTCTTC.

This clonotype was detected once. One end of the junction fails to match germline, which may point to a read error. The chain has TRBV27 and TRBJ2-7; D perhaps matches TRBD2 (5 bases). CDR1 is MNHEY, CDR2 SMNVEV, per germline (reference sequence). CDR3 size: 14 residues. CDR3 nucleotides: TGTGCCAGTAAGGCCGGGAAGACAACCTACGAGCGGTACTTC. This encodes CASKAGKTTYERYF.

This clonotype showed up many times. The chain uses TRBV20-1 and TRBJ2-1; 11 positions match TRBD2. CDR3 length: 16 amino acids. The trim removed 2 bases at V and 10 bases at J, leaving 13 bases unmatched. CDR1 DFQATT and CDR2 SNEGSKA come from the germline V gene (reference sequence). In DNA, the CDR3 is TGCAGTGCTAGATCTTTACTAGCGGGAGTGACGGGGGAGCAGTTCTTC. Its translation is CSARSLLAGVTGEQFF.

This chain links TRBV5-4 with TRBJ2-3, with 8 nucleotides matching TRBD1. Germline V gene data show CDR1 as SGHNT and CDR2 as YYREEE (reference sequence). J was trimmed by 3 bases and V by 3 bases; bases with no gene match: 6. The CDR3 spans 15 residues. CDR3 nucleotides: TGTGCCAGCAGCTCCGACAGGGGCCGGACAGATACGCAGTATTTT. Encoded protein: CASSSDRGRTDTQYF.

The V call is TRBV20-1, the J call TRBJ2-1, with D possibly TRBD2 on 5 matching bases. The germline gives CDR1 DFQATT, CDR2 SNEGSKA (reference sequence). Trimming cost V 7 bases and J 8 bases, with 9 bases left between them. The CDR3 runs to 10 residues. Written as DNA, the CDR3 is TGCAGTGGGGAGACCGATGAGCAGTTCTTC. Residues: CSGETDEQFF.

By share, this clonotype counts as medium-sized (0.01 to 0.1%). V and J are TRBV7-9 and TRBJ2-7; D is unresolved. Trimming left V 7 bases short and J 5 bases short, with 12 bases between. Germline CDR1 SEHNR, CDR2 FQNEAQ (reference sequence). The CDR3 totals 12 residues. In nucleotides, the CDR3 is TGTGCCAGCACCATAGGGATCGACGAGCAGTACTTC. Its protein product is CASTIGIDEQYF.

The genes are TRBV6-5 and TRBJ2-7; 8 bases align to TRBD1. Germline-derived CDR1 and CDR2 are MNHEY and SVGAGI. The length of the CDR3 is 13 residues. With 7 bases clipped from V and 2 bases from J, the junction kept 4 bases outside the gene matches. In DNA, the CDR3 is TGTGCCAGCAATAAACAGGGGGCCTACGAGCAGTACTTC. It codes for CASNKQGAYEQYF.